Presented here are 24 T cell receptor beta chains from one specimen sequenced in a study of T cells in localized non-small cell lung cancer. The assay was immunoSEQ multiplex PCR, and TCRdb's table has in-frame clones only and misses some. The sample records about 14,000 clones, approximately 89% being singletons. Material: peripheral blood, obtained before any cancer treatment. These receptors all come from a female donor aged 60 or older with stage I squamous cell lung carcinoma.

The chain combines TRBV4-3 with TRBJ2-5, with D perhaps given as TRBD1 or TRBD2 (5 bases each). Trimming cost V 1 base and J 13 bases, with 19 bases left between them. There are 14 residues in the CDR3. The germline V gene has CDR1 LGHNA and CDR2 YSLEER. CDR3 amino acids: CASSQALRAEGRYF. CDR3 sequence (DNA): TGCGCCAGCAGCCAAGCCCTAAGAGCAGAGGGGCGGTACTTC.

The V call is TRBV6-5, the J call TRBJ2-5, with D perhaps TRBD2 (5 bases). Germline CDR1 is MNHEY and CDR2 is SVGAGI. The V and J ends lost 0 bases and 4 bases respectively, with 9 bases between them. The CDR3 length is 14 residues. Written as DNA, the CDR3 is TGTGCCAGCAGTTACTCGGTGAGGGCAGAGACCCAGTACTTC. Amino acid sequence: CASSYSVRAETQYF.

This rearrangement joins TRBV5-4 to TRBJ2-4; a weak D match, TRBD1 (5 bases). The CDR3 spans 15 residues. The V end lost 4 bases, the J end lost 0 bases, and 11 bases lay between the germline ends. The germline gives CDR1 SGHNT, CDR2 YYREEE (reference sequence). Here the CDR3 reads CASSLSRVAKNIQYF. The CDR3 region has the DNA TGTGCCAGCAGCCTATCCAGGGTAGCCAAAAACATTCAGTACTTC.

This rearrangement joins TRBV7-2 to TRBJ1-1, with 10 nucleotides matching TRBD1. Germline values: CDR1 SGHTA, CDR2 FQGNSA. The CDR3 is 13 amino acids. The junction had 9 bases not matched to a gene; V was cut back by 5 bases and J by 12 bases. CDR3 sequence: CASSPRTGGVSFF. The CDR3 region has the DNA TGTGCCAGCAGCCCCCGGACAGGGGGGGTCTCTTTCTTT.

The genes are TRBV18 and TRBJ2-2; no firm D call. This CDR3 has 15 residues. The ends were cut back, 3 bases at V and 4 bases at J, with 12 bases in the middle. Germline CDR1 reads KGHSH; CDR2 reads LQKENI. The CDR3, as DNA: TGTGCCAGCTCACCCCCTAGAAGGAGCACCGGGGAGCTGTTTTTT. It is translated as CASSPPRRSTGELFF.

The chain carries TRBV29-1 and TRBJ2-5; 7 bases are a match to TRBD1. CDR1 is SQVTM and CDR2 is ANQGSEA in the germline V gene. The CDR3 sequence is 14 residues long. With 1 base clipped from V and 5 bases from J, the junction kept 7 bases outside the gene matches. The CDR3 sequence is CSVEGSGGRETQYF. The CDR3 bases are TGCAGCGTTGAAGGCTCAGGGGGTAGGGAGACCCAGTACTTC.

This CDR3 is CASSLGDRAPEQYF. The CDR3, as DNA: TGTGCCAGCAGCTTGGGGGACAGGGCTCCCGAGCAGTACTTC. The chain combines TRBV5-4 with TRBJ2-7; 9 nucleotides align to TRBD1. CDR3 length: 14 amino acids. V shed 0 bases, J shed 6 bases, and the junction held 4 bases outside the gene matches. Germline values: CDR1 SGHNT, CDR2 YYREEE (reference sequence).

This chain uses TRBV2 with TRBJ1-5; D uncertain. Germline values: CDR1 SNHLY, CDR2 FYNNEI. The CDR3 loop spans 14 amino acids. Trimming cost V 2 bases and J 7 bases, with 12 bases left between them. CDR3 amino acids: CASSEWRTRQPQHF. For the CDR3, the DNA is TGTGCCAGCAGTGAATGGCGGACGAGGCAGCCCCAGCATTTT.

This clone is a singleton in its sample. The chain links TRBV7-6 to TRBJ1-4; 10 bases agree with TRBD1. Germline V gene data show CDR1 as SGHVS and CDR2 as FNYEAQ. This CDR3 has 17 residues. V was clipped by 5 bases and J by 0 bases; unmatched bases: 6. DNA of the CDR3: TGTGCCAGCAGCGTCGGACAGGGGGGCACAACTAATGAAAAACTGTTTTTT. Encoded protein: CASSVGQGGTTNEKLFF.

The V call is TRBV5-5, the J call TRBJ2-7, with 12 bases identical to TRBD2. CDR3 length: 16 residues. V gave up 2 bases and J gave up 1 base; unmatched junction bases: 4. CDR1 is SGHKS and CDR2 is YYEKEE in the germline V gene (reference sequence). The CDR3 DNA follows: TGTGCCAGCAGCTTCAGACTAGCGGGAGAATCCTACGAGCAGTACTTC. Its protein is CASSFRLAGESYEQYF.

This chain uses TRBV11-3 with TRBJ2-3; 7 positions agree with TRBD1. The V and J ends lost 1 base and 2 bases, in that order; junction bases with no gene match: 3. CDR1 and CDR2 from the germline V gene are SGHNT and YENEEA. The CDR3 totals 15 residues. The CDR3 reads CASSLGRGNTDTQYF. CDR3 bases: TGTGCCAGCAGCTTAGGCAGGGGGAACACAGATACGCAGTATTTT.

The V and J genes are TRBV5-1 and TRBJ1-3; 8 bases are a match to TRBD1. Germline loops: CDR1 SGHRS, CDR2 YFSETQ. The length of the CDR3 is 16 residues. V lost 0 bases and J lost 2; bases outside the gene matches: 4. CDR3 region: CASSLGVQGAGNTIYF. The CDR3 DNA sequence: TGCGCCAGCAGCTTGGGGGTACAGGGGGCTGGAAACACCATATATTTT.

This chain connects TRBV11-2 to TRBJ2-7; D is uncertain. V was shortened by 1 base and J by 7 bases, with 14 bases between the two germline ends. The V gene's germline CDR1 is SGHAT and CDR2 FQNNGV. This CDR3 comprises 14 residues. CDR3 region: CASSLGQPDGEQYF. CDR3 sequence (DNA): TGTGCCAGCAGCTTAGGGCAGCCCGATGGGGAGCAGTACTTC.

J is TRBJ1-5 and V is TRBV6-5; perhaps TRBD1 as D (6 bases). This CDR3 spans 15 amino acids. V lost 0 bases and J 5 bases, leaving 11 bases between the germline ends. Per germline, CDR1 MNHEY and CDR2 SVGAGI. CDR3 sequence: CASSYSRGPDQPQHF. The CDR3, as DNA: TGTGCCAGCAGTTACTCGCGGGGGCCGGATCAGCCCCAGCATTTT.

CDR3 in amino acids: CATRQGAIYNEQFF. The CDR3 DNA follows: TGTGCCACCCGACAGGGGGCAATATACAATGAGCAGTTCTTC. The chain uses TRBV2 and TRBJ2-1, with 10 bases identical to TRBD1. This CDR3 region has 14 residues. Germline-derived CDR1 and CDR2 are SNHLY and FYNNEI. With V trimmed by 10 bases and J by 4 bases, 7 bases remained unmatched.

In its sample, this clone was seen once. An end of the junction differs from the germline gene, which may be a read error. V is TRBV5-1 and J is TRBJ2-1, with 15 nucleotides matching TRBD2. This CDR3 is built from 14 residues. The V gene's germline CDR1 is SGHRS and CDR2 YFSETQ. In nucleotides, the CDR3 is TGCGCCAGCAGTTTGGGACTAGCGGGGGGTGAGCAGTTCTTC. It yields the protein CASSLGLAGGEQFF. Full variable domain (rest looked up from reference TRBV5-1 and TRBJ2-1): KAGVTQTPRYLIKTRGQQVTLSCSPISGHRSVSWYQQTPGQGLQFLFEYFSETQRNKGNFPGRFSGRQFSNSRSEMNVSTLELGDSALYLCASSLGLAGGEQFFGPGTRLTVL.

The chain joins TRBV27 to TRBJ2-1; 8 positions match TRBD2. The CDR3 sequence is 15 residues long. V dropped 2 bases and J dropped 2; count of bases not matched to a gene: 2. Germline CDR1 is MNHEY and CDR2 is SMNVEV (reference sequence). The CDR3 spells CASSLDGRAYNEQFF. The CDR3 DNA reads TGTGCCAGCAGTTTAGACGGGAGGGCCTACAATGAGCAGTTCTTC.

The J gene is TRBJ2-7, the V gene TRBV6-1; D uncertain. Trimming stripped 1 base from V and 3 bases from J, with 22 bases between. Germline assignment: CDR1 MNHNS and CDR2 SASEGT. This CDR3 is built from 18 residues. CDR3 in DNA: TGTGCCAGCAGTGAAGAACAAGATGTCACAGCTTGGGTCTACGAGCAGTACTTC. Translated, it gives CASSEEQDVTAWVYEQYF.

The chain recombines TRBV5-1 with TRBJ1-1; no firm D call. The ends were cut back, 0 bases at V and 8 bases at J, with 11 bases in the middle. Germline V gives CDR1 SGHRS, CDR2 YFSETQ. CDR3 length: 13 residues. The CDR3 region has the DNA TGCGCCAGCAGCTTGGATTTCTCTGGCGAAGCTTTCTTT. It translates to CASSLDFSGEAFF.

The V call is TRBV14, the J call TRBJ1-2; D not certain. Germline V gene lookup returns CDR1 SGHDN and CDR2 FVKESK. The CDR3 is made up of 13 amino acids. Trimming took off 4 bases at V and 4 bases at J, with 10 bases between the two ends. CDR3 amino acids: CASSPGISYGYTF. In DNA form, the CDR3 reads TGTGCCAGCAGCCCGGGGATTTCCTATGGCTACACCTTC. Full variable domain (outside the CDR3, taken from reference TRBV14 and TRBJ1-2): EAGVTQFPSHSVIEKGQTVTLRCDPISGHDNLYWYRRVMGKEIKFLLHFVKESKQDESGMPNNRFLAERTGGTYSTLKVQPAELEDSGVYFCASSPGISYGYTFGSGTRLTVV.

This clone showed up just once. V gene TRBV6-1 combines with J gene TRBJ2-3, with TRBD1 identical over 7 bases. J lost 0 bases, V lost 5 bases, and 5 bases had no gene match. The CDR3 consists of 15 residues. Germline lookup yields CDR1 MNHNS and CDR2 SASEGT. The CDR3: CASSLDRSSTDTQYF. The CDR3 bases are TGTGCCAGCAGTTTGGACAGGTCTAGCACAGATACGCAGTATTTT.

This clone showed up just once. The genes are TRBV19 and TRBJ2-5; D unclear. With 4 bases removed from V and 2 bases from J, the gap between germline ends came to 11 bases. Germline V gene data show CDR1 as LNHDA and CDR2 as SQIVND (reference sequence). CDR3 length: 14 residues. CDR3 protein: CASSSIAGQETQYF. The CDR3, as DNA: TGTGCCAGTAGTAGTATCGCCGGACAAGAGACCCAGTACTTC.

This clone has a handful of counts. The chain combines TRBV19 with TRBJ1-1, with TRBD1 matching over 8 bases. V was pared by 5 bases and J by 9 bases, with 5 bases of the junction left unmatched. The CDR3 consists of 12 residues. Looked up from germline, CDR1 is LNHDA and CDR2 is SQIVND (reference sequence). The CDR3 coding sequence is TGTGCCAGTAGTGGACAGGGACTCAAAGCTTTCTTT. Protein: CASSGQGLKAFF.

This chain uses TRBV6-5 with TRBJ2-7; a possible D gene is TRBD1 (6 bases). Germline V gene sequence: CDR1 MNHEY, CDR2 SVGAGI. The V end was cut by 4 bases, the J end by 5 bases, with 12 bases between. The CDR3 extends over 13 amino acids. The chain's CDR3 is CASSSGVRHEQYF. The CDR3 bases are TGTGCCAGCAGTTCAGGGGTTCGACACGAGCAGTACTTC.